These T cell receptor beta chains were read from a single sample in a study of shared clonotypes between healthy human individuals. Profiling relied on immunoSEQ multiplex PCR, and the TCRdb table lists in-frame clones only, not all of them. The table shows roughly 2.2 million clones, with about 90% occurring only once. Sequencing used naive CD4+ T cells from PBMCs. Receptor source: a man younger than 35 in good health. Some clones in this sample may be carry-over from other donors' samples. The CDR3 runs from the conserved cysteine through the conserved F or W. The order of the fields is clone size, J gene, V gene, D gene, CDR3 protein, CDR3 DNA. D genes are given only for firm matches. The size of a clone is reported for some rows only, either as once, few or many, or as a class for expanded clones.

clone size: -; J gene: TRBJ1-1; V gene: TRBV5-1; D gene: TRBD1; CDR3 protein: CASSFIGQDTEAFF; CDR3 DNA: TGCGCCAGCAGCTTTATTGGACAGGACACTGAAGCTTTCTTT
clone size: -; J gene: TRBJ2-7; V gene: TRBV5-4; D gene: TRBD1; CDR3 protein: CASSERTGSLYEQYF; CDR3 DNA: TGTGCCAGCAGCGAACGGACAGGGTCCCTCTACGAGCAGTACTTC
clone size: -; J gene: TRBJ2-7; V gene: TRBV28; D gene: -; CDR3 protein: CASSSRREQYF; CDR3 DNA: TGTGCCAGCAGTAGTCGACGCGAGCAGTACTTC
clone size: -; J gene: TRBJ1-1; V gene: TRBV5-4; D gene: -; CDR3 protein: CASSLTTVMNTEAFF; CDR3 DNA: TGTGCCAGCAGTTTGACAACAGTCATGAACACTGAAGCTTTCTTT
clone size: -; J gene: TRBJ2-2; V gene: TRBV5-1; D gene: -; CDR3 protein: CASSLAGAPSGELFF; CDR3 DNA: TGCGCCAGCAGCTTGGCCGGGGCCCCCTCCGGGGAGCTGTTTTTT
clone size: -; J gene: TRBJ2-7; V gene: TRBV29-1; D gene: -; CDR3 protein: CSVLGNSYEQYF; CDR3 DNA: TGCAGCGTTTTGGGAAACTCCTACGAGCAGTACTTC
clone size: -; J gene: TRBJ2-3; V gene: TRBV6-6; D gene: TRBD2; CDR3 protein: CASSRTSGSITDTQYF; CDR3 DNA: TGTGCCAGCAGCCGGACTAGCGGGAGTATCACAGATACGCAGTATTTT
clone size: -; J gene: TRBJ1-5; V gene: TRBV6-1; D gene: TRBD1; CDR3 protein: CASSDLDRAYPQPQHF; CDR3 DNA: TGTGCCAGCAGTGATTTAGACAGGGCCTATCCGCAGCCCCAGCATTTT
clone size: -; J gene: TRBJ1-5; V gene: TRBV28; D gene: -; CDR3 protein: CASTAHSQDQPQHF; CDR3 DNA: TGTGCCAGCACCGCCCACAGTCAGGATCAGCCCCAGCATTTT
clone size: once; J gene: TRBJ2-1; V gene: TRBV27; D gene: -; CDR3 protein: CASRGQGSYNEQFF; CDR3 DNA: TGTGCCAGCAGAGGACAAGGCTCCTACAATGAGCAGTTCTTC
clone size: -; J gene: TRBJ1-4; V gene: TRBV19; D gene: TRBD1; CDR3 protein: CASGTGQTNEKLFF; CDR3 DNA: TGTGCCAGTGGAACGGGACAGACTAATGAAAAACTGTTTTTT
clone size: -; J gene: TRBJ2-3; V gene: TRBV6-5; D gene: -; CDR3 protein: CASSYSVPGPDTQYF; CDR3 DNA: TGTGCCAGCAGTTACTCGGTCCCAGGGCCAGATACGCAGTATTTT
clone size: -; J gene: TRBJ2-2; V gene: TRBV9; D gene: TRBD1; CDR3 protein: CASSLPRGQGLTTGELFF; CDR3 DNA: TGTGCCAGCAGCCTCCCCCGGGGACAGGGATTGACCACCGGGGAGCTGTTTTTT
clone size: -; J gene: TRBJ1-5; V gene: TRBV19; D gene: -; CDR3 protein: CASRLTGLGNQPQHF; CDR3 DNA: TGTGCCAGTAGGTTGACAGGACTAGGCAATCAGCCCCAGCATTTT
clone size: -; J gene: TRBJ1-4; V gene: TRBV27; D gene: TRBD1; CDR3 protein: CATAPGTVNEKLFF; CDR3 DNA: TGTGCCACCGCTCCCGGGACAGTAAATGAAAAACTGTTTTTT
clone size: few; J gene: TRBJ1-2; V gene: TRBV6-5; D gene: TRBD1; CDR3 protein: CASRGTGGNGYTF; CDR3 DNA: TGTGCCAGCCGAGGGACAGGAGGAAATGGCTACACCTTC
clone size: -; J gene: TRBJ2-2; V gene: TRBV2; D gene: TRBD2; CDR3 protein: CASSELAGPTGELFF; CDR3 DNA: TGTGCCAGCAGTGAACTAGCGGGTCCCACCGGGGAGCTGTTTTTT
clone size: -; J gene: TRBJ2-5; V gene: TRBV15; D gene: TRBD2; CDR3 protein: CATSRDSTGGGETQYF; CDR3 DNA: TGTGCCACCAGCAGAGATAGTACGGGAGGAGGAGAGACCCAGTACTTC
clone size: -; J gene: TRBJ2-1; V gene: TRBV4-1; D gene: -; CDR3 protein: CASSQDNGSPREQFF; CDR3 DNA: TGCGCCAGCAGCCAAGATAACGGTAGCCCACGAGAGCAGTTCTTC
clone size: -; J gene: TRBJ1-4; V gene: TRBV5-4; D gene: -; CDR3 protein: CASSSASRGNEKLFF; CDR3 DNA: TGTGCCAGCAGCTCCGCTAGTAGGGGTAATGAAAAACTGTTTTTT
clone size: -; J gene: TRBJ2-7; V gene: TRBV7-2; D gene: -; CDR3 protein: CASSLAGRVGEQYF; CDR3 DNA: TGTGCCAGCAGCTTAGCTGGCAGGGTTGGCGAGCAGTACTTC
clone size: few; J gene: TRBJ1-1; V gene: TRBV18; D gene: TRBD1; CDR3 protein: CASSPGQTGTEAFF; CDR3 DNA: TGTGCCAGCTCACCGGGACAGACCGGCACTGAAGCTTTCTTT
clone size: -; J gene: TRBJ2-7; V gene: TRBV27; D gene: TRBD2; CDR3 protein: CASSLYASGRYEQYF; CDR3 DNA: TGTGCCAGCAGTTTATATGCTAGCGGGCGGTACGAGCAGTACTTC
clone size: -; J gene: TRBJ2-7; V gene: TRBV7-9; D gene: TRBD1; CDR3 protein: CASSVLRGTGEYEQYF; CDR3 DNA: TGTGCCAGCAGCGTACTACGGGGGACAGGGGAATACGAGCAGTACTTC
clone size: once; J gene: TRBJ1-4; V gene: TRBV6-5; D gene: -; CDR3 protein: CASSRGRANEKLFF; CDR3 DNA: TGTGCCAGCAGTCGGGGGAGAGCTAATGAAAAACTGTTTTTT
clone size: -; J gene: TRBJ1-5; V gene: TRBV19; D gene: -; CDR3 protein: CASSISGSYNQPQHF; CDR3 DNA: TGTGCCAGTAGTATTTCTGGGTCCTACAATCAGCCCCAGCATTTT
clone size: -; J gene: TRBJ2-3; V gene: TRBV11-2; D gene: -; CDR3 protein: CASSLVGSRRPFTDTQYF; CDR3 DNA: TGTGCCAGCAGCTTAGTAGGTAGCCGGAGACCCTTCACAGATACGCAGTATTTT
clone size: -; J gene: TRBJ2-5; V gene: TRBV29-1; D gene: TRBD2; CDR3 protein: CSVESVAGGETQYF; CDR3 DNA: TGCAGCGTTGAATCAGTAGCGGGAGGGGAGACCCAGTACTTC
clone size: -; J gene: TRBJ2-3; V gene: TRBV4-2; D gene: TRBD2; CDR3 protein: CASSQGRLAGESDTQYF; CDR3 DNA: TGTGCCAGCAGCCAAGGCAGACTGGCGGGAGAGTCGGATACGCAGTATTTT
clone size: -; J gene: TRBJ2-1; V gene: TRBV2; D gene: -; CDR3 protein: CASSEGGREKFF; CDR3 DNA: TGTGCCAGCAGTGAAGGGGGGCGGGAGAAGTTCTTC
clone size: -; J gene: TRBJ2-5; V gene: TRBV5-1; D gene: TRBD2; CDR3 protein: CASSLEPSGDRETQYF; CDR3 DNA: TGCGCCAGCAGCTTGGAGCCTAGCGGGGACCGAGAGACCCAGTACTTC
clone size: -; J gene: TRBJ2-1; V gene: TRBV18; D gene: -; CDR3 protein: CASSPGAGPYNEQFF; CDR3 DNA: TGTGCCAGCTCACCGGGGGCGGGACCCTACAATGAGCAGTTCTTC
clone size: once; J gene: TRBJ2-5; V gene: TRBV5-1; D gene: -; CDR3 protein: CASSLDKQETQYF; CDR3 DNA: TGCGCCAGCAGCTTGGACAAACAAGAGACCCAGTACTTC
clone size: -; J gene: TRBJ1-1; V gene: TRBV12-5; D gene: -; CDR3 protein: CASGLVVGADTEAFF; CDR3 DNA: TGTGCTAGTGGTTTGGTAGTCGGGGCGGACACTGAAGCTTTCTTT
clone size: -; J gene: TRBJ1-4; V gene: TRBV5-4; D gene: -; CDR3 protein: CASSLAGRGVQEKLFF; CDR3 DNA: TGTGCCAGCAGCTTGGCGGGGCGGGGGGTACAGGAAAAACTGTTTTTT
clone size: -; J gene: TRBJ2-2; V gene: TRBV7-2; D gene: -; CDR3 protein: CASSLGFTSGELFF; CDR3 DNA: TGTGCCAGCAGCTTAGGATTTACCTCCGGGGAGCTGTTTTTT